This entry describes one T cell receptor (beta chain). Its target is not known. The CDR3 is 15 residues long. Germline V gene lookup returns CDR1 MDHEN and CDR2 SYDVKM. V shed 1 base and J shed 4 bases, with 14 bases lying between them. Using immunoSEQ multiplex PCR, the repertoire was profiled, and TCRdb retains in-frame clones only, with some absent. The repertoire consists of 120,000 or so clones, with 80% to 90% occurring once and the leading ten covering around 1.5%. The data are from a study of T cell responses to AZD1222 COVID-19 vaccine. Overall study results and limits: A mostly white British donor set with more females was recruited, and clonal diversity was possibly underestimated. Seropositive at baseline were only a handful of AZD1222 recipients.

The specimen comprised peripheral blood, sampled on day 0 of AZD1222 vaccination. This receptor was taken from an adult in good health. The chain has TRBV28 and TRBJ2-7; possibly TRBD2 for D (6 bases). The DNA for the CDR3 is TGTGCCAGCAGTTTATCTAGCGTTTTTCCTTACGAGCAGTACTTC. Translating it yields CASSLSSVFPYEQYF. The variable domain in full, completed from reference TRBV28 and TRBJ2-7, reads DVKVTQSSRYLVKRTGEKVFLECVQDMDHENMFWYRQDPGLGLRLIYFSYDVKMKEKGDIPEGYSVSREKKERFSLILESASTNQTSMYLCASSLSSVFPYEQYFGPGTRLTVT.